Presented here are 32 T cell receptor beta chains from one specimen sequenced in a study of T cell repertoires in urothelial bladder cancer. TCRdb's table, derived via immunoSEQ multiplex PCR, lists solely in-frame clones and lacks some. The table records some 8,600 clones, about 61% of them present only once. The sample taken for sequencing was tumor-infiltrating cells from bladder cancer. These receptors all come from a human donor with urothelial carcinoma.

The chain is built from TRBV5-6 and TRBJ1-2, with D possibly being TRBD1 (6 bases). Trimming cost V 4 bases and J 7 bases, with 14 bases left between them. Per the germline V gene, CDR1 is SGHDT and CDR2 is YYEEEE. The CDR3 is made up of 13 amino acids. In DNA form, the CDR3 reads TGTGCCAGCAGCCCCGACAGGAGTGGTGGCTACACCTTC. Its translation is CASSPDRSGGYTF.

This clone ranks as medium-sized. Mismatch with germline at one junction end may stem from a read error. This rearrangement joins TRBV2 to TRBJ2-7; TRBD2 agrees at 9 bases. The CDR3 runs 14 residues. CDR1 SNHLY and CDR2 FYNNEI come from the germline V gene. The CDR3: CASREAGGQYEQYF. The CDR3 bases are TGTGCCAGCAGGGAAGCGGGGGGCCAATACGAGCAGTACTTC.

This clone is judged medium-sized. The rearrangement joins TRBV6-5 to TRBJ2-7; a weak D match, TRBD2 (6 bases). The CDR3 is 14 amino acids. Germline V gene sequence: CDR1 MNHEY, CDR2 SVGAGI. The V and J ends lost 2 bases and 5 bases respectively, with 13 bases between them. CDR3 DNA: TGTGCCAGCAGTTACCCAGGGACTGGAAACGAGCAGTACTTC. Protein product: CASSYPGTGNEQYF.

This sequence joins TRBV10-3 and TRBJ1-1, with TRBD1 as a possible D gene (6 bases). CDR3 length equals 14 residues. Germline CDR1 and CDR2: ENHRY and SYGVKD. The germline V and J ends were trimmed by 2 bases and 4 bases, with 11 bases remaining between them. This CDR3 reads CAISEGGRGTEAFF. The CDR3 bases are TGTGCCATCAGTGAGGGGGGCAGGGGCACTGAAGCTTTCTTT.

By share, this clone ranks as medium-sized. The J gene is TRBJ1-2, the V gene TRBV2; the D gene is possibly TRBD1 (5 bases). Germline lookup yields CDR1 SNHLY and CDR2 FYNNEI. This CDR3 contains 13 residues. V was shortened by 9 bases and J by 0 bases, with 11 bases between the two germline ends. The CDR3 bases are TGTGCCAGTCAGGGTCTCACTAACTATGGCTACACCTTC. Protein product: CASQGLTNYGYTF.

The gene calls are TRBV6-5 and TRBJ1-1; TRBD1 is a possible D gene (5 bases). Germline loops: CDR1 MNHEY, CDR2 SVGAGI. The CDR3 has 13 amino acids. The germline V and J ends were trimmed by 4 bases and 1 base, with 7 bases remaining between them. CDR3 nucleotide sequence: TGTGCCAGCAGTTTCACAGGGAACACTGAAGCTTTCTTT. Amino acid sequence: CASSFTGNTEAFF.

V usage is TRBV6-5 and J usage is TRBJ1-2; the D is unclear. Trimming stripped 4 bases from V and 8 bases from J, with 14 bases between. The CDR3 covers 13 residues. Germline V gives CDR1 MNHEY, CDR2 SVGAGI. The CDR3 here is CASSSTGSRGYTF. The CDR3 DNA is TGTGCCAGCAGTTCGACGGGCTCGCGGGGCTACACCTTC.

The chain recombines TRBV10-3 with TRBJ2-3, with D hard to call. The V end lost 3 bases, the J end lost 6 bases, and 19 bases lay between the germline ends. Germline loops: CDR1 ENHRY, CDR2 SYGVKD. CDR3 length: 16 amino acids. CDR3 residues: CAISEFNLGHLDTQYF. DNA of the CDR3: TGTGCCATCAGTGAATTTAACTTAGGGCATCTTGATACGCAGTATTTT.

The chain joins TRBV2 to TRBJ2-7, with D maybe TRBD1 (5 bases). V lost 3 bases and J lost 5, with 11 bases in between. CDR1 is SNHLY, CDR2 FYNNEI, per germline. This CDR3 is built from 13 residues. CDR3 residues: CASSDGPGHEQYF. CDR3 nucleotide sequence: TGTGCCAGCAGTGACGGACCAGGGCACGAGCAGTACTTC.

This sequence joins TRBV5-6 and TRBJ2-3; D is perhaps TRBD1 (6 bases). The CDR3 runs to 17 residues. The V gene's germline CDR1 is SGHDT and CDR2 YYEEEE. With 1 base removed from V and 0 bases from J, the gap between germline ends came to 15 bases. CDR3 amino acids: CASSLNLRGSSTDTQYF. CDR3 coding DNA: TGTGCCAGCAGCTTGAACCTCAGGGGTTCTAGCACAGATACGCAGTATTTT.

This clone was counted a few times. This sequence joins TRBV5-1 and TRBJ1-3, with D possibly matching TRBD1 (5 bases). Germline assignment: CDR1 SGHRS and CDR2 YFSETQ. The CDR3 sequence is 13 residues long. V was clipped by 3 bases and J by 3 bases, with 7 bases between them. CDR3 sequence reads: CASSWGVGNTIYF. The CDR3 DNA sequence: TGCGCCAGCAGCTGGGGGGTTGGAAACACCATATATTTT.

The CDR3 spells CASSEAGLSNQPQHF. The CDR3 DNA reads TGCGCCAGCAGTGAGGCAGGCCTTAGCAATCAGCCCCAGCATTTT. The rearrangement links TRBV10-2 to TRBJ1-5; D is unresolved. The germline CDR1 and CDR2 sequences are WSHSY and SAAADI. V dropped 2 bases and J dropped 0 bases, with 8 bases sitting between them. CDR3 size: 15 residues.

The chain couples TRBV4-3 to TRBJ2-7, with no clear D. V was cut by 1 base and J by 0 bases, with 4 bases left in between. The length of the CDR3 is 13 residues. CDR1 is LGHNA and CDR2 is YSLEER in the germline V gene. In DNA, the CDR3 is TGCGCCAGCAGCCAAGCAGTCTCCTACGAGCAGTACTTC. It specifies CASSQAVSYEQYF.

The rearrangement uses TRBV6-6 and TRBJ1-1, with D possibly matching TRBD1 (5 bases). Per germline, CDR1 MNHNY and CDR2 SVGAGI (reference sequence). This CDR3 spans 14 amino acids. V was trimmed by 7 bases and J by 6 bases, leaving 18 bases between them. The CDR3 nucleotides are TGTGCCAGCAACGACGTCAGGGAAAGCGCTGAAGCTTTCTTT. Protein product: CASNDVRESAEAFF.

This rearrangement joins TRBV2 to TRBJ1-1; no firm D call. The CDR3 totals 16 residues. From germline, CDR1 is SNHLY and CDR2 FYNNEI. Trimming shortened V by 4 bases and J by 1 base, and 16 bases separated the two germline ends. CDR3 sequence: CASSVSGSRWNTEAFF. CDR3 nucleotide sequence: TGTGCCAGCAGTGTCTCCGGGTCTCGATGGAACACTGAAGCTTTCTTT. The entire variable domain, with the rest obtained from reference TRBV2 and TRBJ1-1, is as follows: EPEVTQTPSHQVTQMGQEVILRCVPISNHLYFYWYRQILGQKVEFLVSFYNNEISEKSEIFDDQFSVERPDGSNFTLKIRSTKLEDSAMYFCASSVSGSRWNTEAFFGQGTRLTVV.

V and J are TRBV7-9 and TRBJ1-2, with D maybe TRBD1 (6 bases). The ends were cut back, 7 bases at V and 5 bases at J, with 20 bases in the middle. The CDR3 sequence is 15 residues long. The germline V gene encodes CDR1 SEHNR and CDR2 FQNEAQ (reference sequence). DNA of the CDR3: TGTGCCAGCACCCAACTCGGACAGCCTTCGTATGGCTACACCTTC. It is translated as CASTQLGQPSYGYTF.

The chain joins TRBV9 to TRBJ1-2; 9 bases agree with TRBD1. J was trimmed by 8 bases and V by 0 bases; bases with no gene match: 8. This CDR3 has 15 amino acids. The germline gives CDR1 SGDLS, CDR2 YYNGEE. The CDR3 DNA sequence: TGTGCCAGCAGCGTAGGGGGACAGGGATTGGTAGGCTACACCTTC. This encodes CASSVGGQGLVGYTF.

J is TRBJ2-1 and V is TRBV9; 8 bases agree with TRBD1. Per the germline V gene, CDR1 is SGDLS and CDR2 is YYNGEE. V was pared by 3 bases and J by 6 bases, with 2 bases of the junction left unmatched. The CDR3 runs 13 residues. CDR3: CASSGQGPNEQFF. CDR3 nucleotides: TGTGCCAGCAGCGGACAGGGGCCCAATGAGCAGTTCTTC.

The rearrangement links TRBV20-1 to TRBJ2-7; D is uncertain. The CDR3 spans 11 residues. Germline CDR1 is DFQATT and CDR2 is SNEGSKA (reference sequence). Between the trimmed V and J ends, which lost 4 bases and 5 bases, there was a span of 9 bases. The CDR3 spells CSAKVSDEQYF. For the CDR3, the DNA is TGCAGTGCTAAAGTGAGCGACGAGCAGTACTTC.

The chain recombines TRBV27 with TRBJ1-1; D is undetermined. There are 17 residues in the CDR3. The V gene's germline CDR1 is MNHEY and CDR2 SMNVEV (reference sequence). V lost 2 bases and J 2 bases, leaving 18 bases between the germline ends. This CDR3 is CASSLRYNREINTEAFF. The CDR3 DNA is TGTGCCAGCAGTTTACGGTACAACCGGGAGATTAACACTGAAGCTTTCTTT.

About this clone: The same CDR3 also results from other DNA sequences found in this sample. CDR3 sequence reads: CASSLAGLSNSPLHF. As DNA, the CDR3 is TGCGCCAGCAGCTTGGCGGGGCTGAGTAATTCACCCCTCCACTTT. The chain combines TRBV5-1 with TRBJ1-6; TRBD1 is a possible D gene (5 bases). Trimming stripped 0 bases from V and 6 bases from J, with 10 bases between. Germline-derived CDR1 and CDR2 are SGHRS and YFSETQ. The CDR3 is made up of 15 amino acids.

Relative to its sample, this clone is medium-sized. The DNA for the CDR3 is TGTGCCATCAGTGATAGTGCATTCAATGAGCAGTTCTTC. Translation: CAISDSAFNEQFF. The chain uses TRBV10-3 and TRBJ2-1; no reliable D call. V was pared by 3 bases and J by 6 bases, with 9 bases between. Germline V gene data show CDR1 as ENHRY and CDR2 as SYGVKD. There are 13 residues in the CDR3.

Only a few counts were recorded for this clone. This CDR3 is CAWGGGPGANVLTF. Written as DNA, the CDR3 is TGTGCCTGGGGCGGGGGACCCGGGGCCAACGTCCTGACTTTC. V usage is TRBV30 and J usage is TRBJ2-6, with 7 bases matching TRBD2. In germline, CDR1 is GTSNPN, CDR2 SVGIG (reference sequence). With 5 bases clipped from V and 4 bases from J, the junction kept 5 bases outside the gene matches. The CDR3 is 14 amino acids. Full variable domain (missing parts from reference TRBV30 and TRBJ2-6): SQTIHQWPATLVQPVGSPLSLECTVEGTSNPNLYWYRQAAGRGLQLLFYSVGIGQISSEVPQNLSASRPQDRQFILSSKKLLLSDSGFYLCAWGGGPGANVLTFGAGSRLTVL.

This clone was seen a handful of times. The rearrangement joins TRBV14 to TRBJ2-7, with D hard to call. V was trimmed by 1 base and J by 6 bases, leaving 4 bases between them. Germline assignment: CDR1 SGHDN and CDR2 FVKESK. The CDR3 spans 11 residues. CDR3 nucleotide sequence: TGTGCCAGCAGCCAAGGGGGCGAGCAGTACTTC. Amino acids: CASSQGGEQYF.

By share, this clone counts as medium-sized. The chain is built from TRBV5-1 and TRBJ2-2; the D gene is possibly TRBD2 (5 bases). Per the germline V gene, CDR1 is SGHRS and CDR2 is YFSETQ. CDR3 size: 15 residues. V was shortened by 2 bases and J by 2 bases, with 10 bases between the two germline ends. CDR3 region: CASSFSTGNTGELFF. CDR3 coding DNA: TGCGCCAGCAGCTTCTCTACGGGAAACACCGGGGAGCTGTTTTTT. The full variable domain, in which reference TRBV5-1 and TRBJ2-2 provide the parts outside the CDR3, is KAGVTQTPRYLIKTRGQQVTLSCSPISGHRSVSWYQQTPGQGLQFLFEYFSETQRNKGNFPGRFSGRQFSNSRSEMNVSTLELGDSALYLCASSFSTGNTGELFFGEGSRLTVL.

The chain employs TRBV2 and TRBJ2-6, with D perhaps being TRBD1 or TRBD2 (5 bases each). V was trimmed by 6 bases and J by 6 bases, leaving 9 bases between them. Germline V gene lookup returns CDR1 SNHLY and CDR2 FYNNEI. The CDR3 extends over 13 amino acids. Here the CDR3 reads CASRGDLANVLTF. CDR3 nucleotides: TGTGCCAGCAGGGGGGATCTGGCCAACGTCCTGACTTTC.

J is TRBJ1-4 and V is TRBV5-1; weak D call: TRBD1 (5 bases). The CDR3 has 16 amino acids. V was clipped by 4 bases and J by 5 bases, with 18 bases between them. The germline CDR1 and CDR2 sequences are SGHRS and YFSETQ. In DNA, the CDR3 is TGCGCCAGCAGCGCATCGATCGGGGGTAGGAATGAAAAACTGTTTTTT. Protein sequence: CASSASIGGRNEKLFF. The whole variable domain, filled in from reference TRBV5-1 and TRBJ1-4, reads KAGVTQTPRYLIKTRGQQVTLSCSPISGHRSVSWYQQTPGQGLQFLFEYFSETQRNKGNFPGRFSGRQFSNSRSEMNVSTLELGDSALYLCASSASIGGRNEKLFFGSGTQLSVL.

This clone appeared once. The chain is built from TRBV14 and TRBJ2-1, with 8 bases lining up with TRBD2. The CDR3 loop spans 17 amino acids. The V gene's germline CDR1 is SGHDN and CDR2 FVKESK. Trimming removed 2 bases from V and 4 bases from J; junction bases left unmatched: 10. For the CDR3, the DNA is TGTGCCAGCAGCCAATCACCCTGGGTAGCGGGGTACAATGAGCAGTTCTTC. Amino acid sequence: CASSQSPWVAGYNEQFF.

Only a few counts were recorded for this clone. V usage is TRBV28 and J usage is TRBJ1-2, with 10 bases aligning to TRBD1. Unmatched junction bases numbered 8, after V lost 5 bases and J lost 8 bases. Germline V lookup: CDR1 MDHEN, CDR2 SYDVKM. The CDR3 runs 14 residues. In nucleotides, the CDR3 is TGTGCCAGCAGTACTGACAGGGGGCGAGAGGGCTACACCTTC. Translation gives CASSTDRGREGYTF.

This clone turned up a few times. This sequence joins TRBV2 and TRBJ1-5, with a tentative D call TRBD1 (5 bases). V lost 1 base and J lost 0, with 16 bases in between. The germline gives CDR1 SNHLY, CDR2 FYNNEI. The CDR3 sequence is 18 residues long. DNA of the CDR3: TGTGCCAGCAGTGAAGGGGATCCAGGGAGGGATAGCAATCAGCCCCAGCATTTT. This codes for CASSEGDPGRDSNQPQHF.

The chain uses TRBV5-6 and TRBJ1-1, with D hard to call. This CDR3 is built from 13 residues. Germline CDR1 SGHDT, CDR2 YYEEEE. V lost 2 bases and J lost 5, with 10 bases in between. The CDR3 coding sequence is TGTGCCAGCAGCTTAGGACCGTGGACTGAAGCTTTCTTT. Protein: CASSLGPWTEAFF.

The chain carries TRBV15 and TRBJ1-2, with a possible D match to TRBD1 (5 bases). The CDR3 sequence is 15 residues long. V shed 2 bases and J shed 8 bases, with 18 bases lying between them. CDR1 is LNHNV, CDR2 YYDKDF, per germline (reference sequence). CDR3 coding DNA: TGTGCCACCAGCAGAACACGGGACGGCGGTGGAGGCTACACCTTC. Encoded protein: CATSRTRDGGGGYTF.